This section outlines one TCR beta chain sequence together with its context. Trimming took 6 bases from V and 1 from J; bases not matched to a gene: 6. This CDR3 has 15 residues. The germline V gene has CDR1 MRHNA and CDR2 SNTAGT. The data were produced by immunoSEQ multiplex PCR, yet TCRdb's version contains in-frame clones alone and is incomplete. The repertoire holds 25,000 to 35,000 clones, about nine tenths seen once, with around a tenth in the top ten. The source of the sample is a study of T cell changes during pregnancy in multiple sclerosis. The specimen comprised CD8+ T cells from peripheral blood mononuclear cells, sampled in the first trimester of pregnancy. V and J are TRBV6-4 and TRBJ2-3; 8 bases are a match to TRBD2. This clonotype originated in a female donor with multiple sclerosis, enrolled in a pregnancy study. The CDR3 sequence: CASRGTSGGTDTQYF. The CDR3 DNA reads as TGTGCCAGCAGGGGTACTAGCGGTGGCACAGATACGCAGTATTTT.